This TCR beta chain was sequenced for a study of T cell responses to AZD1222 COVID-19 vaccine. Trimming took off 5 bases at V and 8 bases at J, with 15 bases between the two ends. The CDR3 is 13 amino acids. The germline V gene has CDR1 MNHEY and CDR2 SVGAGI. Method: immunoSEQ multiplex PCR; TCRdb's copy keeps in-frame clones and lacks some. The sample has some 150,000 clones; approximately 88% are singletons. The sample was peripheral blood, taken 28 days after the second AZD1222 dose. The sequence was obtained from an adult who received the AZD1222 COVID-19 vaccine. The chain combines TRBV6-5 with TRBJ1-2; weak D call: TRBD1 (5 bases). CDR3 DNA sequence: TGTGCCAGCAGTCCTTCAGGGCTCGGGGGCTACACCTTC. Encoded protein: CASSPSGLGGYTF.